This T cell receptor beta chain was found in a study of neurological immune-mediated disorders (dated by TCRdb to 2018 to 2020). With respect to the entire study: The study compared peripheral blood TCR-beta repertoires of HTLV-I-associated myelopathy (HAM/TSP) patients, multiple sclerosis patients and healthy controls using UMI-based sequencing. Alongside PBMC samples, the set of about 97 TCR-beta libraries contained longitudinal samples, technical triplicates, and paired CD4+ and CD8+ T-cell subsets that had been sorted. The cohort comprised approximately 67 subjects: 15 or so HAM/TSP patients, 34 multiple sclerosis patients and about 20 healthy controls. The research as a whole found: No identical CDR3 amino acid sequences were found to be shared among expanded clones across subjects, suggesting that TCR-beta repertoires were private in all groups. TCR clonal expansion was highest in HAM/TSP patients and lowest in MS patients, with MS patients falling below even healthy controls.

Taken from the germline V gene (reference sequence), the CDR1 and CDR2 loops are SEHNR and FQNEAQ. From its cysteine to its phenylalanine, the CDR3 spans 13 amino acids. The kept DNA is CDR3 alone, 39 bases in frame from the first base. V drops 1 base and J drops 5 bases, leaving 8 bases in between. Turning to this clonotype: This receptor's antigen is unknown. No clone much larger than this one lies a single base away; base qualities are absent.

Unsorted PBMC libraries were generated from 2 million PBMCs stored in RNAlater at -80 °C until RNA extraction. Peripheral blood was subjected to Ficoll-Hypaque density gradient centrifugation to isolate PBMCs, which were then cryopreserved in liquid nitrogen. cDNA was synthesized by template-switch 5'RACE using a primer carrying a 10-nucleotide random unique molecular identifier by which each TCR transcript was tagged. Every sequencing run yielded over 190 million TCR-beta sequences covering 15-18 subjects. The RNeasy kit was used for extraction of total RNA. TCR-beta VDJ regions were amplified with primers for the TCR constant region and the 5'RACE anchor, using the KAPA Real-time Library Amplification kit. Sample indexes and Illumina adaptors were added in a first PCR, and a second PCR then increased library yield. After Ampure bead purification, the TCR product of roughly 650 bp was size-selected on a 2% E-gel SizeSelection system. Library quality was checked on a Bioanalyzer, concentration was measured with Qubit, and libraries were quantified with the Kapa Library Quantification kit before pooling. Libraries were sequenced paired-end 2 x 150 bp on an Illumina HiSeq 2500. To increase sequence diversity, roughly 24-30% phiX was spiked into each library pool. The authors' analysis ran thus. Quality-filtered reads were processed with the UMI-based MiGEC pipeline, and over 90% of raw TCR sequences were removed by the MiGEC pipeline during error correction. IMGT germline references were used for alignment of VDJ genes, and clonotypes were defined by a unique CDR3 amino acid sequence together with V-J genes. VDJtools evaluated clonal expansion, Shannon diversity and CDR3 relatedness (CalcPairwiseDistances, ClusterSamples); CLCbio workbench built phylogenetic trees. Using coefficient-of-variation modelling across technical triplicates, the study counted a clone as expanded if it had at least 8 unique UMIs. Through fastp at Q25 and MiXCR, TCRdb rebuilt clones from the public reads, retaining in-frame beta chains. Rows merge per CDR3 protein into single entries with the most common DNA and genes. TCRdb assigned the V and J calls; the authors' analysis was not used. The sample profile shows about 40,000 distinct CDR3 sequences; 12% to 15% of them were found once. About a quarter of the sample is in the top ten clones.

Sequences were obtained from PBMCs. This sequence uses TRBV7-9 and TRBJ1-2; tentative D gene TRBD1, with 6 bases matching. The sequence derives from a woman between 50 and 59 years old with HTLV-1-associated myelopathy (HAM/TSP). In nucleotides, the sequence is TGTGCCAGCAGCTTAGGGACAGAATATGGCTACACCTTC. This encodes CASSLGTEYGYTF.